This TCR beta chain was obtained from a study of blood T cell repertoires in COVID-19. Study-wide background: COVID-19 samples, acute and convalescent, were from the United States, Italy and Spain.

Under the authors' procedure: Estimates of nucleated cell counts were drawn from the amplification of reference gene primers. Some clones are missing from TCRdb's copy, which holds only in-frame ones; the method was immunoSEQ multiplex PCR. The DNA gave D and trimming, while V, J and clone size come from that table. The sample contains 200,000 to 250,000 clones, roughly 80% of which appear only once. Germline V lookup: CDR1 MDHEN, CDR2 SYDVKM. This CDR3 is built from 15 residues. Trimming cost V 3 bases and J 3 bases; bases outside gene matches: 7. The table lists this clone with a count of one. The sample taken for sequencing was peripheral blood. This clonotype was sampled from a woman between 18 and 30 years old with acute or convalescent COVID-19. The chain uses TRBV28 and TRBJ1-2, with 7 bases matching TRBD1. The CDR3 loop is CASSLEGQSDYGYTF. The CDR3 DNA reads TGTGCCAGCAGTTTGGAGGGACAGAGTGACTATGGCTACACCTTC.